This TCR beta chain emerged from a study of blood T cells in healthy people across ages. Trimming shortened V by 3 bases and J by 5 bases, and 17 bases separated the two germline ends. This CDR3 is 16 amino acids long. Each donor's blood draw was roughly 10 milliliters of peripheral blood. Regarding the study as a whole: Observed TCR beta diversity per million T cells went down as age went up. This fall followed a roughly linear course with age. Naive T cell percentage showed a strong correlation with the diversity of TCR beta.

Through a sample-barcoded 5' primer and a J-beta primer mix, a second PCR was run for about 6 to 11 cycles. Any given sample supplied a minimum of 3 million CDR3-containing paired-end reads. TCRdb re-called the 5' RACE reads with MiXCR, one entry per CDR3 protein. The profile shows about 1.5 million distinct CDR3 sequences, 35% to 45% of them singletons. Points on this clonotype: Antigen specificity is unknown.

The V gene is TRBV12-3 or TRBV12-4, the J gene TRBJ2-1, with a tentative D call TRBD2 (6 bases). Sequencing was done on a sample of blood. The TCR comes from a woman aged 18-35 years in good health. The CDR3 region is CASSFGSGDRNNEQFF. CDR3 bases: TGTGCCAGCAGTTTTGGTTCGGGAGACCGAAACAATGAGCAGTTCTTC.